Below are 11 T cell receptor beta chains sequenced from a single sample in a study of shared T cell receptors in the human thymus. Data came from immunoSEQ multiplex PCR; TCRdb stores just in-frame clones and leaves some out. The table shows almost 550,000 clones, with 78% occurring only once. These same data were also listed under a study on human thymus T cells.

Specimen: thymocytes. The origin of the receptors is a boy in the first two years of life with a congenital heart defect.

The rearrangement joins TRBV15 to TRBJ2-5, with 8 nucleotides matching TRBD2. The germline V gene has CDR1 LNHNV and CDR2 YYDKDF (reference sequence). Germline trimming cut 1 base from V and 5 bases from J; bases unmatched to any gene: 9. The CDR3 runs 16 residues. CDR3 loop: CATSRGPAGVWETQYF. CDR3 in DNA: TGTGCCACCAGCAGAGGTCCAGCGGGAGTGTGGGAGACCCAGTACTTC.

V and J are TRBV21-1 and TRBJ1-5; TRBD1, the table's D call, was not compared with the DNA. TRBV21-1 is a documented pseudogene. The CDR3 has 20 residues. The CDR3 sequence: CASSKRSGTGKISTHNPQHF. DNA for the CDR3: TGTGCCAGCAGCAAAAGGAGCGGGACAGGGAAAATCTCAACGCACAACCCCCAGCATTTT.

V gene TRBV19 combines with J gene TRBJ2-7; 8 bases are shared with TRBD2. V shed 6 bases and J 6 bases; nucleotides not matched to a gene: 10. This CDR3 has 14 residues. Per the germline V gene, CDR1 is LNHDA and CDR2 is SQIVND (reference sequence). The CDR3 DNA sequence: TGTGCCAGTAGCCCCCGGCGGGAGGTTCCCGAGCAGTACTTC. Translating gives CASSPRREVPEQYF.

The table lists this clone with a few counts. V gene TRBV5-1 combines with J gene TRBJ2-1; the match to TRBD2 covers 9 bases. The CDR3 sequence is 16 residues long. Trimming took 0 bases from V and 8 from J; bases not matched to a gene: 9. Per the germline V gene, CDR1 is SGHRS and CDR2 is YFSETQ. The chain's CDR3 is CASSLVCGRAYDEQFF. In DNA form, the CDR3 reads TGCGCCAGCAGCTTGGTATGCGGGAGGGCCTATGATGAGCAGTTCTTC. The complete variable domain, with remaining parts taken from reference TRBV5-1 and TRBJ2-1, reads KAGVTQTPRYLIKTRGQQVTLSCSPISGHRSVSWYQQTPGQGLQFLFEYFSETQRNKGNFPGRFSGRQFSNSRSEMNVSTLELGDSALYLCASSLVCGRAYDEQFFGPGTRLTVL.

The chain recombines TRBV15 with TRBJ1-4; D is perhaps TRBD1 (5 bases). Trimming cost V 5 bases and J 4 bases, with 14 bases left between them. The germline V gene encodes CDR1 LNHNV and CDR2 YYDKDF (reference sequence). This CDR3 comprises 15 residues. CDR3 sequence reads: CATSPTGHHNEKLFF. The CDR3 region has the DNA TGTGCCACCAGCCCTACTGGACACCATAATGAAAAACTGTTTTTT.

This clone is a singleton in its sample. The V gene is TRBV19, the J gene TRBJ2-5, with 7 bases matching TRBD1. Germline trimming cut 5 bases from V and 4 bases from J; bases unmatched to any gene: 7. CDR1 is LNHDA and CDR2 is SQIVND in the germline V gene (reference sequence). The CDR3 is 14 amino acids. CDR3 sequence reads: CASSVQGVVETQYF. In nucleotides, the CDR3 is TGTGCCAGTAGTGTCCAGGGGGTAGTAGAGACCCAGTACTTC. The full variable domain, completed using reference TRBV19 and TRBJ2-5, is DGGITQSPKYLFRKEGQNVTLSCEQNLNHDAMYWYRQDPGQGLRLIYYSQIVNDFQKGDIAEGYSVSREKKESFPLTVTSAQKNPTAFYLCASSVQGVVETQYFGPGTRLLVL.

This clone was seen more than once but under ten times. This chain connects TRBV28 to TRBJ2-7; 8 bases align to TRBD2. Germline V gene data show CDR1 as MDHEN and CDR2 as SYDVKM. CDR3 length: 15 residues. V trimming: 4 bases; J trimming: 1 base; junction bases outside the gene matches: 6. The CDR3 DNA reads as TGTGCCAGCAGTTCCGCCGGGACTAGTTCCTACGAGCAGTACTTC. Translated, it gives CASSSAGTSSYEQYF.

There are a few counts of this clone. V gene TRBV19 combines with J gene TRBJ1-1; D ambiguous. The length of the CDR3 is 11 residues. The germline V and J ends were trimmed by 4 bases and 11 bases, with 11 bases remaining between them. Per germline, CDR1 LNHDA and CDR2 SQIVND (reference sequence). CDR3 nucleotides: TGTGCCAGTAGTACCCCCAGCGGGGCTTTCTTT. Amino acid sequence: CASSTPSGAFF. Combining the CDR3 with reference TRBV19 and TRBJ1-1 gives the whole variable domain DGGITQSPKYLFRKEGQNVTLSCEQNLNHDAMYWYRQDPGQGLRLIYYSQIVNDFQKGDIAEGYSVSREKKESFPLTVTSAQKNPTAFYLCASSTPSGAFFGQGTRLTVV.

The chain is built from TRBV6-1 and TRBJ2-7; TRBD2 matches 7 bases. V lost 7 bases to trimming and J lost 0 bases; unmatched junction nucleotides: 9. The CDR3 has 15 residues. Germline V lookup: CDR1 MNHNS, CDR2 SASEGT. CDR3 loop: CASIKWVAGSYEQYF. The CDR3 DNA follows: TGTGCCAGCATCAAATGGGTAGCGGGCTCCTACGAGCAGTACTTC.

The chain recombines TRBV7-2 with TRBJ2-7, with 15 bases fitting TRBD2. From germline, CDR1 is SGHTA and CDR2 FQGNSA. This CDR3 spans 15 amino acids. The junction had 4 bases not matched to a gene; V was cut back by 5 bases and J by 5 bases. This CDR3 is CASSLRTSGRDEQYF. The CDR3, as DNA: TGTGCCAGCAGCCTACGGACTAGCGGGAGGGACGAGCAGTACTTC.

A word on this clone: The junction departs from germline at one end; a sequencing error may be responsible. The rearrangement uses TRBV13 and TRBJ1-1, with 7 nucleotides matching TRBD1. This CDR3 is 14 amino acids long. Germline assignment: CDR1 PRHDT and CDR2 FYEKMQ (reference sequence). This CDR3 is CASSMRLRDRPWDF. DNA for the CDR3: TGTGCCAGCAGCATGAGACTGCGGGACAGACCCTGGGACTTT.